The rows below give T cell receptor beta chains drawn from one sample of a study of PD-L1 blockade in urothelial cancer. The assay was immunoSEQ multiplex PCR, and TCRdb's table has in-frame clones only and misses some. The data contain 65,000 to 90,000 clones, less than 90% of them singletons. Sequencing used PBMCs, obtained around atezolizumab (anti-PD-L1) treatment. Every receptor here comes from a woman in her 70s with urothelial cancer. Both conserved end residues are part of each CDR3. A D gene is named only where the DNA matches it firmly. Size values are once, few and many counts, or a class for expanded clones, and some rows have none.

v_call: TRBV7-9; clone_size: -; j_call: TRBJ1-2; d_call: -; cdr3_aa: CASSLVAGVNYGYTF; cdr3_nt: TGTGCCAGCAGCTTAGTCGCAGGGGTGAACTATGGCTACACCTTC
v_call: TRBV5-1; clone_size: once; j_call: TRBJ2-2; d_call: TRBD1; cdr3_aa: CASSLPETGTGELFF; cdr3_nt: TGCGCCAGCAGCCTACCCGAGACAGGGACCGGGGAGCTGTTTTTT
v_call: TRBV5-4; clone_size: -; j_call: TRBJ2-1; d_call: TRBD1; cdr3_aa: CASSLGDRVSYNEQFF; cdr3_nt: TGTGCCAGCAGCCTAGGGGACAGGGTCTCGTACAATGAGCAGTTCTTC
v_call: TRBV11-3; clone_size: -; j_call: TRBJ2-5; d_call: TRBD2; cdr3_aa: CASSELAGGPETQYF; cdr3_nt: TGTGCCAGCAGCGAACTAGCGGGAGGGCCGGAGACCCAGTACTTC
v_call: TRBV27; clone_size: -; j_call: TRBJ2-7; d_call: TRBD2; cdr3_aa: CASSLSVGLAGGQVHEQYF; cdr3_nt: TGTGCCAGCAGTTTATCGGTGGGACTAGCGGGGGGCCAAGTCCACGAGCAGTACTTC
v_call: TRBV29-1; clone_size: -; j_call: TRBJ2-7; d_call: TRBD1; cdr3_aa: CSVEIQGAPVGEQYF; cdr3_nt: TGCAGCGTTGAGATACAGGGGGCGCCAGTCGGCGAGCAGTACTTC
v_call: TRBV4-1; clone_size: -; j_call: TRBJ1-4; d_call: -; cdr3_aa: CASSQGATNEKLFF; cdr3_nt: TGCGCCAGCAGCCAGGGGGCCACTAATGAAAAACTGTTTTTT
v_call: TRBV6-5; clone_size: once; j_call: TRBJ2-2; d_call: -; cdr3_aa: CASSYGQGWAGELFF; cdr3_nt: TGTGCCAGCAGTTACGGCCAGGGGTGGGCCGGGGAGCTGTTTTTT
v_call: TRBV5-1; clone_size: -; j_call: TRBJ2-7; d_call: TRBD2; cdr3_aa: CASSKLAGSPDYEQYF; cdr3_nt: TGCGCCAGCAGCAAGCTAGCGGGGTCGCCCGACTACGAGCAGTACTTC
v_call: TRBV10-3; clone_size: once; j_call: TRBJ2-2; d_call: -; cdr3_aa: CAISESPVTNTGELFF; cdr3_nt: TGTGCCATCAGTGAGTCACCGGTCACGAACACCGGGGAGCTGTTTTTT
v_call: TRBV7-2; clone_size: -; j_call: TRBJ1-2; d_call: TRBD1; cdr3_aa: CASSLEQGARGYGYTF; cdr3_nt: TGTGCCAGCAGCTTGGAGCAGGGGGCGCGAGGCTATGGCTACACCTTC
v_call: TRBV19; clone_size: -; j_call: TRBJ2-1; d_call: TRBD2; cdr3_aa: CASSWGRAANEQFF; cdr3_nt: TGTGCCAGTAGTTGGGGGAGGGCCGCAAATGAGCAGTTCTTC
v_call: TRBV4-1; clone_size: once; j_call: TRBJ2-1; d_call: TRBD2; cdr3_aa: CASSQDLGASGGPYSEQFF; cdr3_nt: TGCGCCAGCAGCCAAGATCTTGGGGCTAGCGGGGGACCCTACAGTGAGCAGTTCTTC
v_call: TRBV4-1; clone_size: -; j_call: TRBJ2-7; d_call: TRBD1; cdr3_aa: CASSQERAGQGYEQYF; cdr3_nt: TGCGCCAGCAGCCAAGAGCGGGCTGGACAGGGCTACGAGCAGTACTTC
v_call: TRBV30; clone_size: -; j_call: TRBJ1-5; d_call: -; cdr3_aa: CAWSVRGNQPQHF; cdr3_nt: TGTGCCTGGAGTGTACGGGGCAATCAGCCCCAGCATTTT
v_call: TRBV5-5; clone_size: -; j_call: TRBJ2-7; d_call: TRBD1; cdr3_aa: CASSSRDRGYEQYF; cdr3_nt: TGTGCCAGCAGCTCCCGGGACAGGGGATACGAGCAGTACTTC
v_call: TRBV28; clone_size: few; j_call: TRBJ2-7; d_call: -; cdr3_aa: CASSPSSPESAQVSYEQYF; cdr3_nt: TGTGCCAGCAGTCCCAGTTCCCCAGAATCGGCACAGGTCTCCTACGAGCAGTACTTC
v_call: TRBV28; clone_size: -; j_call: TRBJ2-5; d_call: -; cdr3_aa: CASSFKQDYQETQYF; cdr3_nt: TGTGCCAGCAGTTTTAAGCAAGATTACCAAGAGACCCAGTACTTC
v_call: TRBV28; clone_size: -; j_call: TRBJ2-7; d_call: TRBD1; cdr3_aa: CASSPPGTELGEQYF; cdr3_nt: TGTGCCAGCAGCCCGCCCGGGACAGAACTGGGCGAGCAGTACTTC
v_call: TRBV5-1; clone_size: -; j_call: TRBJ2-2; d_call: TRBD1; cdr3_aa: CASSLWGQGANTGELFF; cdr3_nt: TGCGCCAGCAGCCTTTGGGGGCAGGGGGCGAACACCGGGGAGCTGTTTTTT
v_call: TRBV5-1; clone_size: few; j_call: TRBJ1-2; d_call: TRBD1; cdr3_aa: CASSGGGTGEDYGYTF; cdr3_nt: TGCGCCAGCAGCGGAGGAGGGACAGGGGAGGACTATGGCTACACCTTC
v_call: TRBV9; clone_size: once; j_call: TRBJ1-1; d_call: -; cdr3_aa: CASSFMTEAEAFF; cdr3_nt: TGTGCCAGCAGCTTTATGACAGAGGCTGAAGCTTTCTTT
v_call: TRBV11-1; clone_size: -; j_call: TRBJ2-7; d_call: TRBD2; cdr3_aa: CASSSLSGRRTYEQYF; cdr3_nt: TGTGCCAGCAGCTCCCTTAGCGGGAGACGGACCTACGAGCAGTACTTC
v_call: TRBV4-1; clone_size: -; j_call: TRBJ2-4; d_call: -; cdr3_aa: CASSQDRLRGNIQYF; cdr3_nt: TGCGCCAGCAGCCAAGATCGGCTACGGGGAAACATTCAGTACTTC
v_call: TRBV5-1; clone_size: -; j_call: TRBJ2-6; d_call: TRBD1; cdr3_aa: CASSLQGEGANVLTF; cdr3_nt: TGCGCCAGCAGCTTGCAGGGGGAGGGGGCCAACGTCCTGACTTTC
v_call: TRBV6-7; clone_size: -; j_call: TRBJ2-2; d_call: -; cdr3_aa: CASSYYRCTGELFF; cdr3_nt: TGTGCCAGCAGTTACTATCGGTGCACCGGGGAGCTGTTTTTT
v_call: TRBV5-6; clone_size: -; j_call: TRBJ1-2; d_call: -; cdr3_aa: CASSGWTVFYGYTF; cdr3_nt: TGTGCCAGCAGCGGGTGGACAGTCTTCTATGGCTACACCTTC
v_call: TRBV11-2; clone_size: many; j_call: TRBJ2-1; d_call: -; cdr3_aa: CASSLAPRTSSYNEQFF; cdr3_nt: TGTGCCAGCAGCTTAGCTCCTAGGACAAGCTCCTACAATGAGCAGTTCTTC
v_call: TRBV5-1; clone_size: once; j_call: TRBJ2-1; d_call: -; cdr3_aa: CASSMDSYNEQFF; cdr3_nt: TGCGCCAGCAGCATGGACAGCTACAATGAGCAGTTCTTC